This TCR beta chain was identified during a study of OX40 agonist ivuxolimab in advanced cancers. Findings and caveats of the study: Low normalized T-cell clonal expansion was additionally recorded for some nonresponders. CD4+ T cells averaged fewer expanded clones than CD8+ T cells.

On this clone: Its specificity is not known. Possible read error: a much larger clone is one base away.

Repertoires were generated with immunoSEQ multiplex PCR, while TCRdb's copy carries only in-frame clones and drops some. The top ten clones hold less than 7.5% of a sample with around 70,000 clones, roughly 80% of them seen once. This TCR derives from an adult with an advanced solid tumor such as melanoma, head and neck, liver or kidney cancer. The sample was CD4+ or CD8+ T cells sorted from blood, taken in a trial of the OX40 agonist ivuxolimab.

CDR3 protein: CAISEGLAGNTQYF. The CDR3 DNA reads as TGTGCCATCAGTGAGGGACTAGCGGGAAATACGCAGTATTTT. This chain links TRBV10-3 with TRBJ2-3; 12 positions agree with TRBD2. The CDR3 spans 14 residues. Germline CDR1 reads ENHRY; CDR2 reads SYGVKD. V shed 2 bases and J 7 bases; nucleotides not matched to a gene: 1.